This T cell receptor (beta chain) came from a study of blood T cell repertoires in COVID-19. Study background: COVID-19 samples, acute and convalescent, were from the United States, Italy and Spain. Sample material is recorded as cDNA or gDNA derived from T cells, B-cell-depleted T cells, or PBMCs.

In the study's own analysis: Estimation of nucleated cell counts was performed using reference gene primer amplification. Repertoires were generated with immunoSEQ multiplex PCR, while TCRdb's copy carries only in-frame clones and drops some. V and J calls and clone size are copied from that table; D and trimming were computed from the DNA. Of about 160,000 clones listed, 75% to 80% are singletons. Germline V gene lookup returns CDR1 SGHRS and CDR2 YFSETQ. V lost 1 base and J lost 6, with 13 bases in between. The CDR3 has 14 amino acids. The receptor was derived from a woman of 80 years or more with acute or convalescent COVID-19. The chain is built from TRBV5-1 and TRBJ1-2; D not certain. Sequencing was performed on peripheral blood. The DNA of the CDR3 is TGCGCCAGCAGCTTGACCGAACCTATCCATGGCTACACCTTC. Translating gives CASSLTEPIHGYTF.